The clone carrying this T cell receptor beta chain was recorded only once. Its antigen remains unidentified. CDR3 size: 17 residues. V lost 4 bases, J lost 5 bases, and 14 bases stayed unmatched. CDR1 is LGHNA, CDR2 YNFKEQ, per germline. The PCR made use of 60 Vbeta and 13 Jbeta primers. Profiling relied on immunoSEQ multiplex PCR, and the TCRdb table lists in-frame clones only, not all of them. The table includes under 200,000 clones, roughly 76% detected once. The data were taken from a study of cytomegalovirus exposure and HLA in healthy donors. Findings and caveats of the study: Overall, roughly 150 TCR beta chains were annotated as cytomegalovirus-associated.

This TCR was recovered from a male donor in good health and CMV-seronegative. What was sequenced was PBMCs. The gene calls are TRBV4-2 and TRBJ2-1; TRBD2 agrees at 7 bases. The DNA for the CDR3 is TGTGCCAGCAGCCGGGCGATTCTGGCGGGGGACCACAATGAGCAGTTCTTC. This gives the protein CASSRAILAGDHNEQFF.